This T cell receptor (beta chain) was captured by sequencing in a study of cytomegalovirus exposure and HLA in healthy donors. Study context: The 120 validation repertoires matched the roughly 670 first-cohort repertoires in platform, a later analysis reported. Points from the study as a whole: Most TCR sequences were rare, but some public TCRs occurred in many donors. A few CMV-associated chains proved CMV antigen-specific in vitro.

Only in-frame clones appear in the TCRdb table, and some are missing; sequencing was by immunoSEQ multiplex PCR. The sample lists more than 90,000 clones; 86% were seen once. Concerning this clone: Its antigen is not identified.

Separation from the roughly 670-subject first cohort characterized the 120-subject validation cohort, to which the donors belonged. The trim removed 7 bases at V and 4 bases at J, leaving 10 bases unmatched. This CDR3 spans 15 amino acids. Looked up from germline, CDR1 is SGHTA and CDR2 is FQGNSA. Input material: PBMCs. V is TRBV7-2 and J is TRBJ1-2; 9 bases match TRBD1. The clonotype originates from a man aged 18 to 35 in good health and CMV-seronegative. In DNA, the CDR3 is TGTGCCAGCAACCAGGACAGGGGTTTTGGCTATGGCTACACCTTC. Protein product: CASNQDRGFGYGYTF.